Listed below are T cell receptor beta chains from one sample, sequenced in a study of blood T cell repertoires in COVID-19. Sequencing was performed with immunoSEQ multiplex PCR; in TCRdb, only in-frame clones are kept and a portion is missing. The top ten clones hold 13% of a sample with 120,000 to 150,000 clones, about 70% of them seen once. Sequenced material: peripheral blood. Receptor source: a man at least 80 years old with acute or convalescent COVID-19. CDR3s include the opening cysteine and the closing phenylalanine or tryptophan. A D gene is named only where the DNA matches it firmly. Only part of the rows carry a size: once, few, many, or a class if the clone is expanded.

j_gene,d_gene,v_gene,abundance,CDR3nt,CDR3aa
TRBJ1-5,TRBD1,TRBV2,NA,TGTGCCAGCAGTCTACAGGGGGATCAGCCCCAGCATTTT,CASSLQGDQPQHF
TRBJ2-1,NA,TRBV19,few,TGTGCCAGTAGTATTCGGGAGAACAATGAGCAGTTCTTC,CASSIRENNEQFF
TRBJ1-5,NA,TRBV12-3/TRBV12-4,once,TGTGCCAGCAGTTTAACAGGCGGACAGCCCCAGCATTTT,CASSLTGGQPQHF
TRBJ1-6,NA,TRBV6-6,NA,TGTGCCAGCAGTCCGTCCGGGACTAAGGGCGAAGACTCACCCCTCCACTTT,CASSPSGTKGEDSPLHF
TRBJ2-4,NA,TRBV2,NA,TGTGCCAGCAGTAACGCCGGGACAAGAAAAAACATTCAGTACTTC,CASSNAGTRKNIQYF
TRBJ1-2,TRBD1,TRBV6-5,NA,TGTGCCAGCAGCCATAGGACAGGGAACTATGGCTACACCTTC,CASSHRTGNYGYTF
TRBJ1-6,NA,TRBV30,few,TGTGCCTGGAAAAAAATTAGCTCCTATAATTCACCCCTCCACTTT,CAWKKISSYNSPLHF
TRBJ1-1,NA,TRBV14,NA,TGTGCCAGCAGCCAGAGGCGGAACACTGAAGCTTTCTTT,CASSQRRNTEAFF
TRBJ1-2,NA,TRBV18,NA,TGTGCCAGCTCACCACGGGGGGACAACTATGGCTACACCTTC,CASSPRGDNYGYTF
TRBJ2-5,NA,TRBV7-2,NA,TGTGCCAGCACCAATCCCGGACAGATTGAGACCCAGTACTTC,CASTNPGQIETQYF
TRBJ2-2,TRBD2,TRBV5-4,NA,TGTGCCAGCAGGCCGGGACTAGCGGGGCGCGACACCGGGGAGCTGTTTTTT,CASRPGLAGRDTGELFF
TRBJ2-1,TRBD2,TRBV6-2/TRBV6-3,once,TGTGCCAGCAGTTACTCGACTAGCGGTAATGAGCAGTTCTTC,CASSYSTSGNEQFF
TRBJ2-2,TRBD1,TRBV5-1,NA,TGCGCCAGCAGCATAGACAGGGGTGGCACCGGGGAGCTGTTTTTT,CASSIDRGGTGELFF
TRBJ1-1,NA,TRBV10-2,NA,TGCGCCAGCATACAGGGCCTCACTGAAGCTTTCTTT,CASIQGLTEAFF
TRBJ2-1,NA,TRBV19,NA,TGTGCCAGTAGTATTGGGCCTTTCGATGAGCAGTTCTTC,CASSIGPFDEQFF